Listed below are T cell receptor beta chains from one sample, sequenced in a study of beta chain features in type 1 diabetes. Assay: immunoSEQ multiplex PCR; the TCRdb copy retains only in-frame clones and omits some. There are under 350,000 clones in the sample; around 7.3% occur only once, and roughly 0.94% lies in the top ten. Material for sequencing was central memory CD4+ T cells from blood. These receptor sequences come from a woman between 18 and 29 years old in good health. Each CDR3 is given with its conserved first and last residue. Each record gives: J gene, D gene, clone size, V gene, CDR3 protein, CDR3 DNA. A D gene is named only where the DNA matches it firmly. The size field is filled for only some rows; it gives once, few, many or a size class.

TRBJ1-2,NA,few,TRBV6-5,CASSYRGIGYGYTF,TGTGCCAGCAGTTATCGGGGCATCGGCTATGGCTACACCTTC
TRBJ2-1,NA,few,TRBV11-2,CASSLAGAAEQFF,TGTGCCAGCAGCTTAGCGGGAGCGGCTGAGCAGTTCTTC
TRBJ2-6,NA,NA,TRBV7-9,CASSFGRREWVSGANVLTF,TGTGCCAGCAGCTTTGGCCGGAGAGAATGGGTTTCTGGGGCCAACGTCCTGACTTTC
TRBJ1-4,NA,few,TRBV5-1,CASSLMPGSEKLFF,TGCGCCAGCAGCTTGATGCCAGGGAGTGAAAAACTGTTTTTT
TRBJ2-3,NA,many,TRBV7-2,CASSRRRDADTQYF,TGTGCCAGCAGCCGTCGAAGGGACGCAGATACGCAGTATTTT
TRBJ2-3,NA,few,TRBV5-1,CASSLFMLGGTDTQYF,TGCGCCAGCAGCCTCTTCATGCTGGGGGGAACAGATACGCAGTATTTT
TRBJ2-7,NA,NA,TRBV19,CASSIGLAYEQYF,TGTGCCAGTAGTATAGGACTAGCCTACGAGCAGTACTTC
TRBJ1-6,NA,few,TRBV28,CASGRGYSPLHF,TGTGCCAGCGGCAGGGGCTATTCACCCCTCCACTTT
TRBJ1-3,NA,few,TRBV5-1,CASSLGRDSSSGNTIYF,TGCGCCAGCAGCTTGGGACGGGACTCCTCTTCTGGAAACACCATATATTTT
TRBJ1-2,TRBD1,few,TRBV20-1,CSGTGEVGYTF,TGCAGTGGGACAGGGGAAGTTGGCTACACCTTC
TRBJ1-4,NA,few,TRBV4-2,CASSQVAGRDEKLFF,TGTGCCAGCAGCCAAGTAGCAGGGAGAGACGAAAAACTGTTTTTT
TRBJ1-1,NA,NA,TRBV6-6,CASNLGGGNTEAFF,TGTGCCAGCAACCTAGGAGGGGGGAACACTGAAGCTTTCTTT
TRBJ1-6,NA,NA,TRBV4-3,CASSQDRGISPLHF,TGCGCCAGCAGCCAAGATCGGGGGATATCACCCCTCCACTTT
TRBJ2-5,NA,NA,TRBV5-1,CASSLMDSQETQYF,TGCGCCAGCAGCTTGATGGACAGTCAAGAGACCCAGTACTTC
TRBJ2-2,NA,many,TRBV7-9,CASSLVGNTGELFF,TGTGCCAGCAGCCTGGTCGGGAACACCGGGGAGCTGTTTTTT
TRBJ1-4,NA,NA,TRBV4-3,CASSPRFATNEKLFF,TGCGCCAGCAGCCCAAGGTTTGCAACTAATGAAAAACTGTTTTTT
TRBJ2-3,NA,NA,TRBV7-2,CASSPYRDGSTDTQYF,TGTGCCAGCAGCCCATACCGGGACGGTAGCACAGATACGCAGTATTTT
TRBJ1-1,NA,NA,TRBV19,CASSDRDTEAFF,TGTGCCAGTAGTGACCGGGACACTGAAGCTTTCTTT
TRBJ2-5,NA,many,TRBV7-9,CASSIQKKETQYF,TGTGCCAGCAGCATTCAGAAGAAAGAGACCCAGTACTTC
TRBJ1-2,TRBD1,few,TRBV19,CASKTAGGRYGYTF,TGTGCCTCCAAAACCGCAGGGGGCCGTTATGGCTACACCTTC
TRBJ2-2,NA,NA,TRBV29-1,CSVRPQGRTGELFF,TGCAGCGTTCGACCGCAGGGCCGCACCGGGGAGCTGTTTTTT
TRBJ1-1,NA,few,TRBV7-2,CASSLGMVQANTEAFF,TGTGCCAGCAGCTTAGGAATGGTGCAGGCGAACACTGAAGCTTTCTTT
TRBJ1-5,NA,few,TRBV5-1,CASSLLGINQPQHF,TGCGCCAGCAGCTTGTTAGGGATCAATCAGCCCCAGCATTTT
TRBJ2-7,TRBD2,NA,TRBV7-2,CASSLSGGITYEQYF,TGTGCCAGCAGCCTTAGCGGGGGGATAACCTACGAGCAGTACTTC
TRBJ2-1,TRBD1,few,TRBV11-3,CASLRRDRDNNEQFF,TGTGCCAGCCTCCGCCGGGACAGAGATAACAATGAGCAGTTCTTC
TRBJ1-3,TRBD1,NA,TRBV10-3,CAISTGAGSGNTIYF,TGTGCCATCAGTACAGGGGCCGGCTCTGGAAACACCATATATTTT
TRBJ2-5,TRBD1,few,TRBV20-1,CSVRGKYTQYF,TGCAGCGTCAGGGGGAAGTATACCCAGTACTTC
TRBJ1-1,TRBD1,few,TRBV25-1,CASRWTGDTEAFF,TGTGCCAGCAGATGGACAGGGGACACTGAAGCTTTCTTT
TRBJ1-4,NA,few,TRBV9,CASSGENEKLFF,TGTGCCAGCAGCGGCGAAAATGAAAAACTGTTTTTT
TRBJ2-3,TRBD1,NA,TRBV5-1,CASRLDRGRQLSDTQYF,TGCGCCAGCAGATTGGACAGGGGACGACAACTTAGCGATACGCAGTATTTT
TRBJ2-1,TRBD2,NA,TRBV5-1,CASSYTSGGANEQFF,TGCGCCAGCAGTTATACTAGCGGGGGGGCGAATGAGCAGTTCTTC